This paragraph covers one T cell receptor (beta chain) sequence. This sample is part of a study of blood T cell repertoires in COVID-19. Study at large: The United States, Italy and Spain provided the acute and convalescent COVID-19 samples. T cells, B-cell-depleted T cells, or PBMCs provided the cDNA or gDNA that served as material.

Methods used by the authors: Reference gene primer amplification in the assay estimated nucleated cell counts. Data came from immunoSEQ multiplex PCR; TCRdb stores just in-frame clones and leaves some out. V, J and clone size derive from that table, while D and trimming were established from the DNA sequence. The sample shows under 150,000 clones, around 80% of them seen only once. Trimming cost V 1 base and J 9 bases; bases outside gene matches: 3. Germline V gene sequence: CDR1 LGHDT, CDR2 YNNKEL (reference sequence). This CDR3 is built from 14 residues. Sequenced material: peripheral blood. The genes are TRBV3-1 (or the pseudogene TRBV3-2) and TRBJ1-6, with TRBD1 matching 7 bases. This sequence originates from a man at least 80 years old with active or convalescent COVID-19. CDR3 sequence reads: CASSQGQGGSPLHF. The CDR3 coding sequence is TGTGCCAGCAGCCAAGGACAGGGTGGTTCACCCCTCCACTTT.